This passage covers 7 T cell receptor beta chains from one sample sequenced in a study of T-cell reconstitution after alpha-beta-depleted transplantation in children. Researchers prepared the TCRbeta library using unique molecular identifiers, the study reports. Via MiXCR, TCRdb re-called the PCR reads, giving one row per CDR3 protein. The sample gives 800,000 to 1,000,000 distinct CDR3 sequences, 25% to 30% of which show up once; 25% to 35% is in the top ten. The sample consisted of PBMCs, mostly from graft donor cells, taken 360 days after TCRalphabeta/CD19-depleted stem cell transplant. The receptors shown here come from a boy in the first two years of life who had a stem cell transplant for SCID, so the T cells may come from the graft donor.

The chain's CDR3 is CASSPGNIEKLFF. CDR3 DNA: TGTGCCAGCAGCCCGGGAAATATTGAAAAACTGTTTTTT. The chain joins TRBV7-2 to TRBJ1-4; no clear D. This CDR3 is built from 13 residues. V lost 5 bases and J 7 bases, leaving 11 bases between the germline ends. Germline CDR1 and CDR2: SGHTA and FQGNSA.

This clonotype appeared a few times. The rearrangement uses TRBV4-3 and TRBJ2-7; TRBD1 matches 7 bases. Losses at the gene ends were 1 base for V and 5 bases for J; bases not matched to a gene: 5. Germline V gene data show CDR1 as LGHNA and CDR2 as YSLEER. The CDR3 is made up of 14 amino acids. CDR3 amino acids: CASSQGETGNEQYF. CDR3 bases: TGCGCCAGCAGCCAAGGAGAGACAGGGAACGAGCAGTACTTC.

The CDR3 region is CASSLRSGMETQYF. In DNA, the CDR3 is TGCGCCAGCAGCTTGCGGTCCGGGATGGAGACCCAGTACTTC. The gene calls are TRBV5-1 and TRBJ2-5, with D perhaps matching TRBD2 (5 bases). The CDR3 length is 14 residues. CDR1 and CDR2 (germline): SGHRS, YFSETQ. The V gene lost 1 base and the J gene lost 5 bases, with 12 bases spanning the gap.

The V and J genes are TRBV20-1 and TRBJ2-5; D is unresolved. The V and J ends lost 1 base and 4 bases respectively, with 7 bases between them. The germline CDR1 and CDR2 sequences are DFQATT and SNEGSKA (reference sequence). This CDR3 contains 12 residues. The CDR3 sequence is CSARGALETQYF. DNA for the CDR3: TGCAGTGCTAGAGGAGCACTAGAGACCCAGTACTTC.

This rearrangement joins TRBV12-3 or TRBV12-4 to TRBJ2-3; TRBD2 matches 9 bases. The CDR3 loop spans 17 amino acids. The V segment lost 6 bases and the J segment 3 bases; nucleotides outside the gene matches: 13. CDR3 region: CASRWTPWRGGTDTQYF. Written as DNA, the CDR3 is TGTGCCAGCAGGTGGACCCCCTGGCGGGGGGGGACAGATACGCAGTATTTT.

This rearrangement joins TRBV4-3 to TRBJ1-2; D call uncertain. V dropped 1 base and J dropped 8 bases, with 29 bases sitting between them. The germline V gene has CDR1 LGHNA and CDR2 YSLEER. CDR3 size: 19 residues. The CDR3 sequence: CASSQALEGRMIFPRGYTF. The CDR3, as DNA: TGCGCCAGCAGCCAAGCACTGGAAGGAAGAATGATATTCCCTAGAGGCTACACCTTC.

The table lists this clonotype with a few counts. The rearrangement joins TRBV28 to TRBJ1-3, with D perhaps matching TRBD1 (5 bases). The CDR3 runs to 15 residues. The ends were cut back, 5 bases at V and 7 bases at J, with 18 bases in the middle. Germline assignment: CDR1 MDHEN and CDR2 SYDVKM. The CDR3 spells CASSPPGTLRNTIYF. The CDR3 DNA reads TGTGCCAGCAGTCCCCCGGGGACCCTACGGAACACCATATATTTT.